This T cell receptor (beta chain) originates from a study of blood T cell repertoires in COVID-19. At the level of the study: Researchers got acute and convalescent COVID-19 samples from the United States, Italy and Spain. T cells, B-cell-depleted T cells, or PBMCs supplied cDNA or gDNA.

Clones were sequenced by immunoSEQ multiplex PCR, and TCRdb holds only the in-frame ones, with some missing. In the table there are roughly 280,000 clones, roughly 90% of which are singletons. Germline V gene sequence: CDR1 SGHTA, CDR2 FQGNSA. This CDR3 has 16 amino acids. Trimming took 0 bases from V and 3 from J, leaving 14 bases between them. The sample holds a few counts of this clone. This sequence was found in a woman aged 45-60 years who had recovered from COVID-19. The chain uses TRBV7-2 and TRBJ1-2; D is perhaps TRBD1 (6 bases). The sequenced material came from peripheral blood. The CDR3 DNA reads TGTGCCAGCAGCTTAGCCACTCCGACAGGAGACTATGGCTACACCTTC. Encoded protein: CASSLATPTGDYGYTF.